The present TCR beta chain was sequenced within a study of glioma-infiltrating T cells. Study-wide results and limits: CDR3 overlap between tissue and blood was very small. Gliomas, especially low-grade, showed above-expected tissue-blood divergence; non-neoplastic patients showed below.

The V and J ends lost 8 bases and 0 bases respectively, with 14 bases between them. The CDR3 covers 13 residues. Germline V CDR1 and CDR2: SQVTM, ANQGSEA. A remark on this clonotype: Its antigen remains unidentified. With a much larger clone just one base away, this may be a read error.

Using RNA template, CDR3s of TCR alpha and beta were amplified with iRepertoire arm-PCR. Input was about 85-450 ng of tissue mRNA or PBMC total RNA. TCRdb independently ran MiXCR on the multiplex PCR reads; one entry per CDR3 protein. This table holds some 180,000 distinct CDR3 sequences, 32% found once. Material: glioma tissue, nonneoplastic brain tissue, or PBMCs (not recorded which). This chain links TRBV29-1 with TRBJ2-7, with D unresolved. The receptor was isolated from a human donor with low-grade glioma or glioblastoma, undergoing nonglioma brain surgery, or in good health (not recorded which). The CDR3 here is CSFVPRSSYEQYF. The CDR3 coding sequence is TGCAGCTTTGTCCCCAGGAGCTCCTACGAGCAGTACTTC.